This note documents a single TCR beta chain sequence. The data are from a study of blood T cell repertoires in COVID-19. As for the study in general: Specimens from acute and convalescent COVID-19 originated in the United States, Italy and Spain. The analysed material was cDNA or gDNA that came from T cells, B-cell-depleted T cells, or PBMCs.

Assay used: immunoSEQ multiplex PCR; TCRdb lists only in-frame clones, some missing. The profile shows over 85,000 clones, 88% of them singletons. Input material: peripheral blood. The receptor's source is a woman of 80 years or more with active COVID-19.

DNA for the CDR3: TGTGCCAGCAGGTCCCCCCAGGGGCACACTGAAGCTTTCTTT. Its translation: CASRSPQGHTEAFF. The chain employs TRBV6-5 and TRBJ1-1, with D possibly matching TRBD1 (6 bases). Germline CDR1 is MNHEY and CDR2 is SVGAGI. The CDR3 contains 14 residues. The ends were cut back, 6 bases at V and 3 bases at J, with 14 bases in the middle.